This TCR beta chain originates from a study of T-cell reconstitution after alpha-beta-depleted transplantation in children. The TCRbeta library was prepared with unique molecular identifiers. Each CDR3 protein gets one entry after TCRdb re-called the PCR reads with MiXCR. This sample has roughly 670,000 distinct CDR3 sequences, with roughly 14% found just once. This clonotype was seen repeatedly, ten times or more. Its antigen is undetermined. Whole-study findings and limits: A year had passed since transplant, and T-cell counts and diversity by then came mostly from newly produced T cells.

V gave up 1 base and J gave up 2 bases; unmatched junction bases: 8. The CDR3 is 18 residues long. The germline V gene encodes CDR1 SGHRS and CDR2 YFSETQ. Specimen: PBMCs, collected before TCRalphabeta/CD19-depleted stem cell transplant. The origin of this receptor is a girl aged 2 to 10 with congenital amegakaryocytic thrombocytopenia, due to receive a stem cell transplant. The V call is TRBV5-1, the J call TRBJ2-1; 11 nucleotides agree with TRBD1. The CDR3, as DNA: TGCGCCAGCAGCTTGATCGGGACAGGGGGTGTAACCTACAATGAGCAGTTCTTC. Translated: CASSLIGTGGVTYNEQFF.